This entry features one TCR beta chain sequence. Trimming took off 4 bases at V and 3 bases at J, with 12 bases between the two ends. This CDR3 comprises 14 residues. Per the germline V gene, CDR1 is LNHDA and CDR2 is SQIVND (reference sequence). The data stem from a study of PD-L1 blockade in urothelial cancer. TCRdb's table, derived via immunoSEQ multiplex PCR, lists solely in-frame clones and lacks some. The sample carries 24,000 or so clones, roughly 84% recorded once. Noted time point: peripheral blood 6 weeks after treatment start. The clonotype originates from a man in his 70s with urothelial cancer. The rearrangement joins TRBV19 to TRBJ1-1; tentative D call: TRBD1 (5 bases). Specimen: PBMCs, collected around atezolizumab (anti-PD-L1) treatment. In DNA, the CDR3 is TGTGCCAGTAGTACCAGGGATTGGGACACTGAAGCTTTCTTT. This codes for CASSTRDWDTEAFF.